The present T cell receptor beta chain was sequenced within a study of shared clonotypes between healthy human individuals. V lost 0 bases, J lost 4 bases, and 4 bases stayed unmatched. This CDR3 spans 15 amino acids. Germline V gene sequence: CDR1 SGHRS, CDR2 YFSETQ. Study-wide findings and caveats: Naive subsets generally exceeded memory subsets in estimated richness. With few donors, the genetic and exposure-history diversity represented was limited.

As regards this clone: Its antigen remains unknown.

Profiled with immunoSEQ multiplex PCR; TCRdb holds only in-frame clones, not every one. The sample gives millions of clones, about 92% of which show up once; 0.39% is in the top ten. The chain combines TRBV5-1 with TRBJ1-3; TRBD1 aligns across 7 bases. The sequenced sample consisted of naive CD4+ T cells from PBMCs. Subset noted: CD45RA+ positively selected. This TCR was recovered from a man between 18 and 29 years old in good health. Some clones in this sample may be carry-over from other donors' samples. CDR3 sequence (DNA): TGCGCCAGCAGCTTGGCCGGGACAGAGGGAAACACCATATATTTT. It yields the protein CASSLAGTEGNTIYF.